The clone carrying this TCR beta chain was counted once. The data originate from a study of blood T cell repertoires in COVID-19. Study information: Acute-phase and convalescent COVID-19 samples originated in the United States, Italy and Spain. T cells, B-cell-depleted T cells, or PBMCs supplied cDNA or gDNA.

The germline V gene encodes CDR1 SNHLY and CDR2 FYNNEI. Germline trimming cut 9 bases from V and 6 bases from J; bases unmatched to any gene: 8. This CDR3 has 13 residues. Authors' methods: Researchers report that nucleated cell counts were estimated from reference gene primer amplification. Sequencing used immunoSEQ multiplex PCR; TCRdb keeps in-frame clones, though not all of them. The DNA was the basis for D and trimming; V, J and clone size are from that table. The table lists over 85,000 clones, around 79% of them singletons, with approximately 24% in the top ten. The rearrangement uses TRBV2 and TRBJ1-5, with TRBD1 identical over 7 bases. The sample taken for sequencing was peripheral blood. This clonotype originated in a human donor in a cohort sampled during active COVID-19. CDR3 loop: CASSGQEGQPQHF. CDR3 sequence (DNA): TGTGCCAGTTCAGGACAGGAGGGTCAGCCCCAGCATTTT.